These 4 T cell receptor beta chains were sequenced from one sample in a study of blood T cells in healthy people across ages. Sample-barcoded 5' priming and a J-beta primer mix drove a second PCR of about 6 to 12 cycles. TCRdb re-called the 5' RACE reads with MiXCR, one entry per CDR3 protein. This table holds about 680,000 distinct CDR3 sequences, 49% found once. The sequenced sample consisted of blood. Receptor source: a woman in her sixties in good health.

As to this clonotype: A much larger clone differs by one base, so this may be a read error. The V and J genes are TRBV9 and TRBJ2-7; 7 bases line up with TRBD2. The length of the CDR3 is 15 residues. The germline CDR1 and CDR2 sequences are SGDLS and YYNGEE. The CDR3 loop reads CACSPRAGPSYEQYF. CDR3 sequence (DNA): TGTGCCTGCAGCCCGCGAGCGGGACCCTCCTACGAGCAGTACTTC.

This clonotype has a handful of counts. The rearrangement joins TRBV20-1 to TRBJ2-7; D is unresolved. In germline, CDR1 is DFQATT, CDR2 SNEGSKA (reference sequence). The CDR3 contains 15 residues. V was shortened by 3 bases and J by 0 bases, with 15 bases between the two germline ends. In DNA form, the CDR3 reads TGCAGTGCTAGGGGAATCGGCTCAAGCTCCTACGAGCAGTACTTC. Translated, it gives CSARGIGSSSYEQYF.

This clonotype was picked up many times. The rearrangement uses TRBV2 and TRBJ1-2; 7 bases line up with TRBD1. The germline CDR1 and CDR2 sequences are SNHLY and FYNNEI. V lost 2 bases to trimming and J lost 4 bases; unmatched junction nucleotides: 4. The CDR3 is 14 residues long. The CDR3 protein is CASSEKGASYGYTF. The CDR3 DNA is TGTGCCAGCAGTGAAAAGGGGGCTAGCTATGGCTACACCTTC. Together with reference TRBV2 and TRBJ1-2, the CDR3 gives the full variable domain: EPEVTQTPSHQVTQMGQEVILRCVPISNHLYFYWYRQILGQKVEFLVSFYNNEISEKSEIFDDQFSVERPDGSNFTLKIRSTKLEDSAMYFCASSEKGASYGYTFGSGTRLTVV.

The CDR3 coding sequence is TGTGCCATCAGTGAGCTCGAGATGAACACTGAAGCTTTCTTT. Amino acid sequence: CAISELEMNTEAFF. The chain has TRBV10-3 and TRBJ1-1; D remains ambiguous. The CDR3 length is 14 residues. Trimming stripped 2 bases from V and 0 bases from J, with 7 bases between. Germline CDR1 is ENHRY and CDR2 is SYGVKD.